Detailed here is one T cell receptor (beta chain). What it binds is not known. PCR was performed using 60 Vbeta and 13 Jbeta primers. Only in-frame clones appear in the TCRdb table, and some are missing; sequencing was by immunoSEQ multiplex PCR. The data show approximately 160,000 clones, under 90% seen once. The source of the sample is a study of cytomegalovirus exposure and HLA in healthy donors. Whole-study context: From HLA-typed donors, an early data release held roughly 80 million unique TCRs.

The length of the CDR3 is 18 residues. V dropped 3 bases and J dropped 3; count of bases not matched to a gene: 15. The germline V gene has CDR1 SGHRS and CDR2 YFSETQ. The study's findings and limits: Apparent HLA restriction characterized most CMV-associated TCR beta chains in a later analysis. An analysis was carried out later, and it reportedly showed fewer N-insertions in an Asian-associated ancestry cluster than the approximately 700-donor mean. There were some public TCRs occurring in many donors, but most TCR sequences were rare.

The clonotype originates from a male donor in good health and CMV-seronegative. Sample: PBMCs. V gene TRBV5-1 combines with J gene TRBJ2-3; 8 positions match TRBD2. CDR3 amino acids: CASSWGTLTGGPTDTQYF. The CDR3 DNA follows: TGCGCCAGCAGCTGGGGGACCCTAACGGGAGGGCCAACAGATACGCAGTATTTT.